This TCR beta chain was identified in a study of blood T cell repertoires in COVID-19. Study at large: In each case, the material was cDNA or gDNA derived from T cells, B-cell-depleted T cells, or PBMCs.

A word on this clone: The same CDR3 arises from other DNA sequences in this sample as well.

The trim removed 0 bases at V and 7 bases at J, leaving 3 bases unmatched. The V gene's germline CDR1 is GTSNPN and CDR2 SVGIG (reference sequence). The CDR3 loop spans 15 amino acids. Participants' reported clinical history set cohort assignment. Two consecutive negative NP/OP PCR tests, clearance, or resolved symptoms defined Cohort 3 recovery. Per the authors' pipeline: The assay estimated nucleated cells by amplifying reference gene primers. TCRdb keeps only in-frame clones here, not all; method: immunoSEQ multiplex PCR. V and J calls and clone size are those listed in that table; D and trimming were worked out from the DNA. The data show roughly 270,000 clones, 85% seen once.

Sequencing was performed on PBMCs or T cells enriched from blood (not recorded which). V and J are TRBV30 and TRBJ1-6; 10 bases line up with TRBD1. This clonotype was obtained from a woman aged 50 to 60 who had recovered from COVID-19. This CDR3 is CAWSVGGQGNSPLHF. CDR3 sequence (DNA): TGTGCCTGGAGTGTAGGGGGACAGGGGAATTCACCCCTCCACTTT.